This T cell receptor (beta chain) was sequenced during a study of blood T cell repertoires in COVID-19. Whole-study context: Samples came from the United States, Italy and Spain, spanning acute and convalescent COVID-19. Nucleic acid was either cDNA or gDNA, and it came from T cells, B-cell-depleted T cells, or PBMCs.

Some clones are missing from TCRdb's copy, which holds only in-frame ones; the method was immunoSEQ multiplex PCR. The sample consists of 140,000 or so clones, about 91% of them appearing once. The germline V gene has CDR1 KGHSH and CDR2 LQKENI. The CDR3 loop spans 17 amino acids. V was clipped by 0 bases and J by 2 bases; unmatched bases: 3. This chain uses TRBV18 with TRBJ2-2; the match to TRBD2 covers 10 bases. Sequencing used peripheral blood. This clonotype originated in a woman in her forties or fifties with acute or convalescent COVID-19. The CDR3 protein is CASSPPSSGRNTGELFF. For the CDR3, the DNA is TGTGCCAGCTCACCACCTTCTAGCGGGAGAAACACCGGGGAGCTGTTTTTT. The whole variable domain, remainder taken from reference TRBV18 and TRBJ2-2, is NAGVMQNPRHLVRRRGQEARLRCSPMKGHSHVYWYRQLPEEGLKFMVYLQKENIIDESGMPKERFSAEFPKEGPSILRIQQVVRGDSAAYFCASSPPSSGRNTGELFFGEGSRLTVL.